These 25 T cell receptor beta chains came from one sample sequenced in a study of memory CD4+ T cells and cytomegalovirus serostatus. TCRdb's table, derived via immunoSEQ multiplex PCR, lists solely in-frame clones and lacks some. The sample has some 67,000 clones, approximately 80% seen once. The sort gate was single viable CD3+CD4+CD8-CD45RO+ cells for memory CD4+ T cells. The sequenced material came from memory CD4+ T cells from blood. The receptors here all came from an adult in good health and CMV-seropositive.

J is TRBJ2-1 and V is TRBV5-1; the D gene is possibly TRBD2 (6 bases). This CDR3 has 15 residues. The germline CDR1 and CDR2 sequences are SGHRS and YFSETQ. V gave up 3 bases and J gave up 5 bases, with 15 bases separating them. The CDR3 region has the DNA TGCGCCAGCAGCTCTAGGGGAGGAGGGGACAATGAGCAGTTCTTC. Amino acids: CASSSRGGGDNEQFF.

This chain uses TRBV19 with TRBJ2-7; 8 bases line up with TRBD1. From germline, CDR1 is LNHDA and CDR2 SQIVND (reference sequence). The CDR3 is made up of 13 amino acids. J gave up 5 bases and V 8 bases, and 8 bases lay outside the gene matches. The CDR3 coding sequence is TGTGCCAGTGCCAACAGGGGGGATAACGAGCAGTACTTC. This encodes CASANRGDNEQYF.

The count of this clone is one. V gene TRBV29-1 combines with J gene TRBJ2-3, with TRBD1 matching 7 bases. Germline lookup yields CDR1 SQVTM and CDR2 ANQGSEA. The J segment lost 2 bases and the V segment lost 2 bases, leaving 7 bases of the junction unmatched. The CDR3 contains 15 residues. This CDR3 is CSVEWPGGTTDTQYF. The CDR3 nucleotides read TGCAGCGTTGAATGGCCAGGGGGTACCACAGATACGCAGTATTTT.

V gene TRBV7-9 combines with J gene TRBJ1-4, with D hard to call. Germline loops: CDR1 SEHNR, CDR2 FQNEAQ (reference sequence). Trimming took off 5 bases at V and 0 bases at J, with 13 bases between the two ends. This CDR3 is built from 16 residues. CDR3 DNA: TGTGCCAGCAGCACATTTGCGGGCGCAACTAATGAAAAACTGTTTTTT. This translates into CASSTFAGATNEKLFF.

The rearrangement uses TRBV27 and TRBJ2-1; 14 nucleotides line up with TRBD2. Germline V gene lookup returns CDR1 MNHEY and CDR2 SMNVEV (reference sequence). The CDR3 has 16 residues. Trimming cost V 3 bases and J 5 bases; bases outside gene matches: 3. The CDR3 protein is CASSFRLAGGNNEQFF. Written as DNA, the CDR3 is TGTGCCAGCAGTTTCCGACTAGCGGGAGGGAACAATGAGCAGTTCTTC.

The sample holds one count of this clone. V usage is TRBV6-5 and J usage is TRBJ1-1; possibly TRBD1 for D (5 bases). Per germline, CDR1 MNHEY and CDR2 SVGAGI. The ends were cut back, 2 bases at V and 5 bases at J, with 15 bases in the middle. CDR3 length equals 15 residues. The CDR3 nucleotides are TGTGCCAGCAGTTACATTGTGGGGCGTCGAACTGAAGCTTTCTTT. Its protein is CASSYIVGRRTEAFF.

This clone was seen just once. The chain employs TRBV19 and TRBJ2-6; 8 bases fit TRBD1. CDR3 size: 14 residues. Germline V gene data show CDR1 as LNHDA and CDR2 as SQIVND (reference sequence). V trimming: 6 bases; J trimming: 2 bases; junction bases outside the gene matches: 0. In DNA, the CDR3 is TGTGCCAGTAGGACAGGGGCTGGGGCCAACGTCCTGACTTTC. As protein: CASRTGAGANVLTF.

The J gene is TRBJ2-3, the V gene TRBV5-1; 11 nucleotides match TRBD1. V lost 0 bases and J lost 5; bases outside the gene matches: 2. CDR1 and CDR2 from the germline V gene are SGHRS and YFSETQ. The CDR3 consists of 15 residues. The CDR3 DNA reads as TGCGCCAGCAGCTTGGAGGGGACAGGGGGAGATACGCAGTATTTT. It specifies CASSLEGTGGDTQYF.

This chain connects TRBV19 to TRBJ1-1; D is ambiguous. Per germline, CDR1 LNHDA and CDR2 SQIVND (reference sequence). The CDR3 loop spans 14 amino acids. V dropped 5 bases and J dropped 7 bases, with 17 bases sitting between them. CDR3 region: CASSPPGGVGEAFF. DNA for the CDR3: TGTGCCAGTAGTCCCCCGGGCGGGGTAGGTGAAGCTTTCTTT.

The J gene is TRBJ1-4, the V gene TRBV19; D unresolved. V shed 6 bases and J shed 0 bases, with 8 bases lying between them. The germline gives CDR1 LNHDA, CDR2 SQIVND (reference sequence). This CDR3 is built from 14 residues. The CDR3 region is CASSYTATNEKLFF. CDR3 in DNA: TGTGCCAGTAGCTACACTGCAACTAATGAAAAACTGTTTTTT.

V is TRBV4-3 and J is TRBJ1-2; D is perhaps TRBD1 (5 bases). V was pared by 3 bases and J by 2 bases, with 13 bases between. Germline values: CDR1 LGHNA, CDR2 YSLEER. This CDR3 is built from 15 residues. The CDR3 loop reads CASSQSRDGNYGYTF. The CDR3 DNA follows: TGCGCCAGCAGCCAGAGCCGGGACGGAAACTATGGCTACACCTTC.

As for this clone: One end of the junction varies from germline; a read error may be responsible. This chain connects TRBV5-3 to TRBJ1-2, with D possibly being TRBD1 (6 bases). TRBV5-3 is designated an ORF whose function remains uncertain. The CDR3 contains 13 residues. This chain's CDR3 is CASSSQGPGGYTF. In nucleotides, the CDR3 is TGTGCCAGCAGCTCACAGGGCCCAGGGGGCTACACCTTC.

The chain combines TRBV9 with TRBJ1-4, with D maybe TRBD1 (5 bases). The germline V gene encodes CDR1 SGDLS and CDR2 YYNGEE. Trimming cost V 2 bases and J 3 bases, with 11 bases left between them. CDR3 length: 15 residues. As DNA, the CDR3 is TGTGCCAGCAGCGTGGCCGGGGGGGCTAATGAAAAACTGTTTTTT. Amino acid sequence: CASSVAGGANEKLFF.

The gene calls are TRBV7-3 and TRBJ2-3, with 14 bases identical to TRBD2. The length of the CDR3 is 16 residues. The junction had 2 bases not matched to a gene; V was cut back by 3 bases and J by 3 bases. Germline V CDR1 and CDR2: SGHTA, FQGTGA. CDR3 sequence (DNA): TGTGCCAGCAGCTTGACTAGCGGGGGGGCTACAGATACGCAGTATTTT. As protein: CASSLTSGGATDTQYF.

This clone was seen a handful of times. The chain links TRBV9 to TRBJ1-1; possibly TRBD1 for D (5 bases). Trimming cost V 5 bases and J 7 bases, with 21 bases left between them. Germline lookup yields CDR1 SGDLS and CDR2 YYNGEE. CDR3 length: 15 residues. The CDR3 spells CASSDDPRDALEAFF. The CDR3 DNA sequence: TGTGCCAGCAGTGACGACCCCAGGGACGCCCTTGAAGCTTTCTTT.

The chain links TRBV6-5 to TRBJ1-2; D call uncertain. Trimming left V 0 bases short and J 2 bases short, with 7 bases between. The CDR3 contains 14 residues. Germline CDR1 is MNHEY and CDR2 is SVGAGI. In nucleotides, the CDR3 is TGTGCCAGCAGTTACTCACCCAGAAACTATGGCTACACCTTC. Translating gives CASSYSPRNYGYTF.

As regards this clone: One end of the junction varies from germline; a read error may be responsible. The rearrangement uses TRBV5-1 and TRBJ1-6; TRBD1 is a possible D gene (5 bases). The CDR3 has 17 amino acids. The V gene's germline CDR1 is SGHRS and CDR2 YFSETQ. The CDR3 region has the DNA TGCGCCAGCAGCTTGGGCAGGGCAACCTCCGATAATTCACCCCTCCACTTT. Its protein product is CASSLGRATSDNSPLHF.

The chain couples TRBV15 to TRBJ1-5, with D possibly matching TRBD1 (5 bases). The V gene's germline CDR1 is LNHNV and CDR2 YYDKDF (reference sequence). Trimming stripped 0 bases from V and 5 bases from J, with 14 bases between. This CDR3 has 16 residues. CDR3 in amino acids: CATSRDFRQLYQPQHF. The CDR3 nucleotides are TGTGCCACCAGCAGAGATTTTCGACAGCTATATCAGCCCCAGCATTTT.

The J gene is TRBJ2-5, the V gene TRBV5-1, with 7 bases aligning to TRBD2. The CDR3 contains 14 residues. Per the germline V gene, CDR1 is SGHRS and CDR2 is YFSETQ. J gave up 4 bases and V 4 bases, and 7 bases lay outside the gene matches. CDR3 DNA sequence: TGCGCCAGCAGCCCCTTGGGGGGGGGAGAGACCCAGTACTTC. Residues: CASSPLGGGETQYF.

This chain joins TRBV2 and TRBJ1-2; D unclear. This CDR3 has 13 residues. Germline lookup yields CDR1 SNHLY and CDR2 FYNNEI. V was cut by 7 bases and J by 3 bases, with 12 bases left in between. CDR3 bases: TGTGCCAGCATAAAAGGTGCCGACTATGGCTACACCTTC. It is translated as CASIKGADYGYTF.

The chain recombines TRBV21-1 with TRBJ2-7; the DNA was not compared with TRBD1, the D call given in the table. TRBV21-1 is termed a pseudogene. The CDR3 is made up of 16 amino acids. The CDR3 DNA reads as TGTGCCAGCAGCAACCTGGGGACAGGGGGTCTGCACGAGCAGTACTTC. Translation: CASSNLGTGGLHEQYF.

This chain links TRBV4-2 with TRBJ2-7, with 11 nucleotides matching TRBD2. V was pared by 0 bases and J by 3 bases, with 16 bases of the junction left unmatched. Germline values: CDR1 LGHNA, CDR2 YNFKEQ. This CDR3 comprises 20 residues. The CDR3 nucleotides are TGTGCCAGCAGCCAAGATACGGACGCTACGGTGACTAGCGGGGTCTACGAGCAGTACTTC. It specifies CASSQDTDATVTSGVYEQYF.

The V and J genes are TRBV10-3 and TRBJ2-3; 9 bases agree with TRBD2. The CDR3 runs to 16 residues. With 3 bases clipped from V and 2 bases from J, the junction kept 6 bases outside the gene matches. Germline V gene sequence: CDR1 ENHRY, CDR2 SYGVKD. CDR3 coding DNA: TGTGCCATCAGTGATATGAGCGGGGGGACCACAGATACGCAGTATTTT. It codes for CAISDMSGGTTDTQYF.

The chain couples TRBV7-2 to TRBJ2-1; 8 nucleotides match TRBD2. Per germline, CDR1 SGHTA and CDR2 FQGNSA. CDR3 length: 15 residues. V lost 5 bases and J lost 9; bases outside the gene matches: 12. DNA of the CDR3: TGTGCCAGCAGCCAGGGCGGGGGGCTGGGCGTTGAGCAGTTCTTC. Translated: CASSQGGGLGVEQFF.

This clone was counted between two and nine times. The chain joins TRBV5-6 to TRBJ1-2; 9 nucleotides agree with TRBD1. Trimming cost V 3 bases and J 5 bases; bases outside gene matches: 8. Germline V CDR1 and CDR2: SGHDT, YYEEEE. The CDR3 covers 15 residues. The CDR3 DNA follows: TGTGCCAGCAGCTCTGCCGGGACAGGGCCGTATGGCTACACCTTC. It codes for CASSSAGTGPYGYTF.